The 32 T cell receptor beta chains below were found in one sample sequenced in a study of T cells after yellow fever vaccination. Using its own MiXCR run on the 5' RACE reads, TCRdb lists one record per CDR3 protein. Among 170,000 or so distinct CDR3 sequences, 6.2% were seen once, and the ten largest hold less than 3.5%. The specimen comprised CD4+ T cells sorted from PBMCs, sampled on the day of the first yellow fever vaccination. The source is a man in his late teens or twenties who received the YFV17D yellow fever vaccine.

This clonotype was seen ten or more times. This chain joins TRBV18 and TRBJ2-7; weak D call: TRBD2 (6 bases). The CDR3 has 15 amino acids. The V gene's germline CDR1 is KGHSH and CDR2 LQKENI. Trimming took off 6 bases at V and 0 bases at J, with 15 bases between the two ends. CDR3 sequence: CASSKRQEGSYEQYF. In DNA, the CDR3 is TGTGCCAGCTCTAAACGCCAGGAGGGCTCCTACGAGCAGTACTTC.

V usage is TRBV11-2 and J usage is TRBJ1-4; D not resolved. This CDR3 spans 16 amino acids. V dropped 3 bases and J dropped 2 bases, with 13 bases sitting between them. Germline V CDR1 and CDR2: SGHAT, FQNNGV. The CDR3 protein is CASSFTGDETNEKLFF. DNA for the CDR3: TGTGCCAGCAGCTTCACGGGCGACGAGACTAATGAAAAACTGTTTTTT.

This clonotype has at least ten counts. The V and J genes are TRBV7-2 and TRBJ1-1; 8 nucleotides line up with TRBD1. CDR3 size: 16 residues. The ends lost 7 bases at V and 8 bases at J; junction bases unmatched: 18. Germline CDR1 reads SGHTA; CDR2 reads FQGNSA. The chain's CDR3 is CASTPGQGRVGLEAFF. DNA for the CDR3: TGTGCCAGCACCCCCGGACAGGGAAGGGTGGGGTTGGAAGCTTTCTTT.

This clonotype was observed at least ten times. The V and J genes are TRBV29-1 and TRBJ1-1; 7 nucleotides agree with TRBD1. The germline gives CDR1 SQVTM, CDR2 ANQGSEA. V trimming: 6 bases; J trimming: 4 bases; junction bases outside the gene matches: 14. The CDR3 extends over 15 amino acids. CDR3 sequence reads: CSVAQGWGMGTEAFF. CDR3 DNA: TGCAGCGTCGCACAGGGGTGGGGAATGGGCACTGAAGCTTTCTTT.

This clonotype was detected only a few times. The chain couples TRBV7-2 to TRBJ1-2; a possible D gene is TRBD1 (5 bases). Trimming took 11 bases from V and 1 from J, leaving 20 bases between them. This CDR3 has 15 amino acids. From germline, CDR1 is SGHTA and CDR2 FQGNSA. The CDR3 nucleotides read TGTGCCGTCCTTGGGAGGGGCCAATTTAACTATGGCTACACCTTC. Translation gives CAVLGRGQFNYGYTF. Looking up the rest from reference TRBV7-2 and TRBJ1-2 gives the full variable domain: GAGVSQSPSNKVTEKGKDVELRCDPISGHTALYWYRQSLGQGLEFLIYFQGNSAPDKSGLPSDRFSAERTGGSVSTLTIQRTQQEDSAVYLCAVLGRGQFNYGYTFGSGTRLTVV.

The chain couples TRBV6-1 to TRBJ2-3; the match to TRBD2 covers 9 bases. Germline assignment: CDR1 MNHNS and CDR2 SASEGT. V dropped 5 bases and J dropped 2; count of bases not matched to a gene: 5. The CDR3 contains 15 residues. CDR3 amino acids: CASSTLAGITDTQYF. The CDR3 region has the DNA TGTGCCAGCAGTACGCTAGCGGGGATCACAGATACGCAGTATTTT.

The rearrangement joins TRBV7-8 to TRBJ2-3; D is undetermined. V was clipped by 0 bases and J by 8 bases, with 9 bases between them. CDR1 is SGHVS, CDR2 FQNEAQ, per germline. The CDR3 extends over 13 amino acids. The CDR3 sequence: CASSLAPPGTQYF. The CDR3 nucleotides are TGTGCCAGCAGCTTAGCCCCCCCCGGTACGCAGTATTTT.

This clonotype was seen repeatedly, ten times or more. The J gene is TRBJ2-5, the V gene TRBV20-1, with D possibly being TRBD2 (6 bases). The germline V and J ends were trimmed by 0 bases and 6 bases, with 17 bases remaining between them. CDR1 and CDR2 from the germline V gene are DFQATT and SNEGSKA (reference sequence). This CDR3 has 15 amino acids. CDR3 DNA sequence: TGCAGTGCTAGAGATGGAGGAGGGGAACCAAAGACCCAGTACTTC. This codes for CSARDGGGEPKTQYF.

This clonotype showed up many times. The chain combines TRBV7-2 with TRBJ1-2; D remains ambiguous. Germline V CDR1 and CDR2: SGHTA, FQGNSA. The CDR3 sequence is 11 residues long. V lost 2 bases and J 10 bases, leaving 8 bases between the germline ends. CDR3 sequence (DNA): TGTGCCAGCAGCTTACAGTCAGACTACACCTTC. Its protein is CASSLQSDYTF.

The chain has TRBV6-6 and TRBJ1-3; D call uncertain. The CDR3 is made up of 12 amino acids. The germline gives CDR1 MNHNY, CDR2 SVGAGI (reference sequence). The V end was cut by 7 bases, the J end by 3 bases, with 7 bases between. Here the CDR3 reads CASMGGGNTIYF. CDR3 coding DNA: TGTGCCAGCATGGGCGGTGGAAACACCATATATTTT.

The chain combines TRBV20-1 with TRBJ1-4; D gene ambiguous. CDR1 is DFQATT, CDR2 SNEGSKA, per germline (reference sequence). Trimming took 5 bases from V and 10 from J, leaving 20 bases between them. The CDR3 has 14 amino acids. This CDR3 reads CSAESHGGFGKLFF. The CDR3 DNA follows: TGCAGTGCTGAGTCGCATGGCGGTTTCGGAAAACTGTTTTTT.

This clonotype was counted only a few times. The chain is built from TRBV5-1 and TRBJ2-3; perhaps TRBD1 as D (5 bases). Germline V gives CDR1 SGHRS, CDR2 YFSETQ. The CDR3 has 19 residues. Trimming took 4 bases from V and 2 from J, leaving 26 bases between them. The CDR3 region is CASSATNLTAPRLTDTQYF. DNA for the CDR3: TGCGCCAGCAGCGCTACAAATTTGACAGCGCCCAGACTCACAGATACGCAGTATTTT.

This clonotype came up a few times. The chain links TRBV4-1 to TRBJ1-2; maybe TRBD1 (5 bases). Germline V gives CDR1 MGHRA, CDR2 YSYEKL. The CDR3 totals 16 residues. Trimming cost V 1 base and J 4 bases, with 16 bases left between them. The CDR3 DNA follows: TGCGCCAGCAGCCAAGCAGGGTCGGAGGGAGGCTATGGCTACACCTTC. Translating it yields CASSQAGSEGGYGYTF.

In this sample, this clonotype turned up many times. The V gene is TRBV6-2 or TRBV6-3, the J gene TRBJ1-1; no clear D. Germline CDR1 MNHEY, CDR2 SVGEGT. This CDR3 is 11 amino acids long. The V gene lost 9 bases and the J gene lost 3 bases, with 8 bases spanning the gap. CDR3 sequence: CASRRYTEAFF. Here the CDR3 DNA reads TGTGCCAGTCGACGGTACACTGAAGCTTTCTTT.

This clonotype has at least ten counts. The chain is built from TRBV20-1 and TRBJ2-3; no reliable D call. V lost 7 bases and J lost 5, with 16 bases in between. This CDR3 region has 13 residues. CDR1 and CDR2 (germline): DFQATT, SNEGSKA (reference sequence). Here the CDR3 reads CSDLYDGVDTQYF. The CDR3 nucleotides are TGCAGTGACTTATATGACGGAGTAGATACGCAGTATTTT.

The chain couples TRBV7-2 to TRBJ2-5; TRBD2 matches at 10 bases. CDR1 and CDR2 from the germline V gene are SGHTA and FQGNSA. This CDR3 region has 15 residues. The trim removed 2 bases at V and 4 bases at J, leaving 4 bases unmatched. CDR3 nucleotide sequence: TGTGCCAGCAGCTTACCAGCGGGGGGGAGAGAGACCCAGTACTTC. Translated, it gives CASSLPAGGRETQYF.

This clonotype was observed many times. V is TRBV7-2 and J is TRBJ1-2, with D unresolved. Trimming stripped 2 bases from V and 0 bases from J, with 10 bases between. The germline V gene encodes CDR1 SGHTA and CDR2 FQGNSA. The length of the CDR3 is 15 residues. CDR3 DNA sequence: TGTGCCAGCAGCTTAAACGGACCTTCTAACTATGGCTACACCTTC. Its protein product is CASSLNGPSNYGYTF.

This clonotype was counted at least ten times. This CDR3 is CASSRAETRGRFLSNTGELFF. Here the CDR3 DNA reads TGTGCCAGCTCACGTGCGGAAACGAGGGGGCGGTTCTTGTCGAACACCGGGGAGCTGTTTTTT. The rearrangement uses TRBV18 and TRBJ2-2, with 7 nucleotides matching TRBD1. Germline V lookup: CDR1 KGHSH, CDR2 LQKENI. This CDR3 contains 21 residues. Losses at the gene ends were 4 bases for V and 0 bases for J; bases not matched to a gene: 20.

This clonotype has a handful of counts. J is TRBJ2-5 and V is TRBV7-2; 10 positions match TRBD1. This CDR3 contains 15 residues. V shed 5 bases, J shed 5 bases, and the junction held 8 bases outside the gene matches. Germline CDR1 and CDR2: SGHTA and FQGNSA. The CDR3 bases are TGTGCCAGCAGCCCCGGGACAGGGGCGGAGGAGACCCAGTACTTC. Translating it yields CASSPGTGAEETQYF.

This chain joins TRBV18 and TRBJ2-7, with TRBD1 identical over 11 bases. V lost 3 bases, J lost 3 bases, and 7 bases stayed unmatched. The CDR3 is 16 residues long. Germline V CDR1 and CDR2: KGHSH, LQKENI. The CDR3 region has the DNA TGTGCCAGCTCACCGGCCGGGACAGGGGGGATCTACGAGCAGTACTTC. Encoded protein: CASSPAGTGGIYEQYF.

The genes are TRBV6-1 and TRBJ1-3; a possible D gene is TRBD1 (5 bases). This CDR3 contains 14 residues. Germline assignment: CDR1 MNHNS and CDR2 SASEGT. The germline V and J ends were trimmed by 8 bases and 4 bases, with 15 bases remaining between them. The CDR3 DNA sequence: TGTGCCAGCGCCCAGGGCTACGAGGGAAACACCATATATTTT. Its translation: CASAQGYEGNTIYF.

The chain employs TRBV11-2 and TRBJ2-7; 10 bases map to TRBD1. CDR1 and CDR2 from the germline V gene are SGHAT and FQNNGV. This CDR3 comprises 15 residues. The trim removed 5 bases at V and 5 bases at J, leaving 9 bases unmatched. This CDR3 is CASSRRDRGRHEQYV. The CDR3 nucleotides are TGTGCCAGCAGCCGAAGGGACAGGGGACGGCACGAGCAGTACGTC.

Concerning this clonotype: A much larger clone lies a single base off, so this may be a read error. This chain links TRBV5-5 with TRBJ1-3, with D uncertain. Germline V CDR1 and CDR2: SGHKS, YYEKEE (reference sequence). The CDR3 has 12 residues. Written as DNA, the CDR3 is TGTGCCAGCAGCTTAGTTCGGAACACCATATTTTTT. Translated, it gives CASSLVRNTIFF.

This clonotype was detected many times. The chain employs TRBV7-2 and TRBJ2-1, with 7 nucleotides matching TRBD1. Losses at the gene ends were 2 bases for V and 6 bases for J; bases not matched to a gene: 7. Germline CDR1 and CDR2: SGHTA and FQGNSA. The CDR3 has 15 amino acids. DNA for the CDR3: TGTGCCAGCAGCTTAAATACAGGGGTCGGCAATGAGCAGTTCTTC. Amino acid sequence: CASSLNTGVGNEQFF.

This clonotype was recorded many times. The rearrangement uses TRBV7-2 and TRBJ2-1; D is undetermined. CDR3 length: 13 amino acids. Germline V CDR1 and CDR2: SGHTA, FQGNSA. V lost 7 bases, J lost 8 bases, and 15 bases lay in between. DNA of the CDR3: TGTGCCAGCACCCTGCATGCTTCCGATGAGCAGTTCTTC. It specifies CASTLHASDEQFF.

The V gene is TRBV20-1, the J gene TRBJ2-3; possibly TRBD2 for D (6 bases). Germline CDR1 and CDR2: DFQATT and SNEGSKA (reference sequence). This CDR3 contains 15 residues. Trimming cost V 1 base and J 1 base, with 12 bases left between them. In DNA form, the CDR3 reads TGCAGTGCTAGAGTACCCGGGACTCGCACAGATACGCAGTATTTT. The encoded protein is CSARVPGTRTDTQYF.

In its sample, this clonotype was seen many times. The J gene is TRBJ1-5, the V gene TRBV3-1; unclear D gene. Germline CDR1 and CDR2: LGHDT and YNNKEL (reference sequence). Trimming cost V 2 bases and J 7 bases, with 6 bases left between them. CDR3 length equals 12 residues. The CDR3 DNA reads TGTGCCAGCAGCCAACAAGGCCAGCCCCAGCATTTT. This translates into CASSQQGQPQHF. Filled out from reference TRBV3-1 and TRBJ1-5, the complete variable domain reads DTAVSQTPKYLVTQMGNDKSIKCEQNLGHDTMYWYKQDSKKFLKIMFSYNNKELIINETVPNRFSPKSPDKAHLNLHINSLELGDSAVYFCASSQQGQPQHFGDGTRLSIL.

V is TRBV12-3 or TRBV12-4 and J is TRBJ2-2, with TRBD1 matching 9 bases. The CDR3 consists of 18 residues. After removal of 6 bases from V and 6 bases from J, the junction contained 17 bases not matched to a gene. CDR3 sequence reads: CASSDHRGRALGAGELFF. CDR3 bases: TGTGCCAGCAGCGATCACAGGGGGCGCGCCCTTGGCGCCGGGGAGCTGTTTTTT.

This clonotype was seen ten or more times. The gene calls are TRBV5-1 and TRBJ2-5; a possible D gene is TRBD1 (6 bases). CDR3 length: 16 residues. The germline V gene encodes CDR1 SGHRS and CDR2 YFSETQ. V dropped 0 bases and J dropped 5 bases, with 17 bases sitting between them. CDR3 sequence reads: CASSLDAPTGRETQYF. The CDR3 DNA sequence: TGCGCCAGCAGCTTGGATGCGCCGACAGGACGGGAGACCCAGTACTTC. The full variable domain, rest sourced from reference TRBV5-1 and TRBJ2-5, is KAGVTQTPRYLIKTRGQQVTLSCSPISGHRSVSWYQQTPGQGLQFLFEYFSETQRNKGNFPGRFSGRQFSNSRSEMNVSTLELGDSALYLCASSLDAPTGRETQYFGPGTRLLVL.

In its sample, this clonotype was seen many times. The J gene is TRBJ1-6, the V gene TRBV5-1; 7 positions match TRBD1. Germline lookup yields CDR1 SGHRS and CDR2 YFSETQ. This CDR3 spans 14 amino acids. V was clipped by 0 bases and J by 7 bases; unmatched bases: 1. For the CDR3, the DNA is TGCGCCAGCAGCTTGGGACAGGGCAATTCACCCCTCCACTTT. As protein: CASSLGQGNSPLHF.

V gene TRBV5-1 combines with J gene TRBJ2-3; D is unclear. Germline V gene sequence: CDR1 SGHRS, CDR2 YFSETQ. The CDR3 totals 15 residues. V was clipped by 1 base and J by 1 base, with 10 bases between them. The CDR3 protein is CASSLSVGRTDTQYF. The CDR3 DNA reads as TGCGCCAGCAGCTTGTCTGTCGGCCGCACAGATACGCAGTATTTT.

This chain joins TRBV27 and TRBJ2-4, with D unresolved. The CDR3 loop spans 15 amino acids. With 8 bases removed from V and 3 bases from J, the gap between germline ends came to 17 bases. Germline CDR1 MNHEY, CDR2 SMNVEV (reference sequence). CDR3 DNA sequence: TGTGCCAGCTTAGGGATGAGGCGCGGCAAAAACATTCAGTACTTC. This codes for CASLGMRRGKNIQYF.